This TCR beta chain was recovered during a study of blood T cell repertoires in COVID-19. Study-level background: Samples taken during acute and convalescent COVID-19 were collected in the United States, Italy and Spain. Sample material is recorded as cDNA or gDNA derived from T cells, B-cell-depleted T cells, or PBMCs.

The length of the CDR3 is 15 residues. Per germline, CDR1 SGHRS and CDR2 YFSETQ. V shed 0 bases, J shed 5 bases, and the junction held 7 bases outside the gene matches. In the authors' methods: Reference gene primer amplification gave nucleated cell count estimates. Method: immunoSEQ multiplex PCR; TCRdb's copy keeps in-frame clones and lacks some. The V and J calls and clone size are taken from that table; D and trimming were inferred from the DNA. The sample records approximately 110,000 clones, about 80% being singletons. The TCR was taken from a woman in her seventies with acute or convalescent COVID-19. The sequencing input was peripheral blood. V gene TRBV5-1 combines with J gene TRBJ2-7; 8 bases map to TRBD1. The CDR3 bases are TGCGCCAGCAGCTTGGGAGGCCAGGGGGCAAACGAGCAGTACTTC. Its protein product is CASSLGGQGANEQYF.